This TCR beta chain comes out of a study of shared clonotypes between healthy human individuals. Genomic DNA of every subset was divided equally among multiple immunoSEQ plates. The data were produced by immunoSEQ multiplex PCR, yet TCRdb's version contains in-frame clones alone and is incomplete. Of 400,000 to 500,000 clones listed, around 79% were seen once; the top ten hold about 12%. The clonotype originates from a woman between 40 and 50 years old in good health. Some clones in this sample may be carry-over from other donors' samples. What was sequenced was PBMCs.

CDR3: CASSSTTGFNEQFF. CDR3 bases: TGTGCCAGCAGTTCCACGACCGGCTTCAATGAGCAGTTCTTC. The chain carries TRBV6-5 and TRBJ2-1; D is ambiguous. V shed 4 bases and J shed 6 bases, with 13 bases lying between them. Per germline, CDR1 MNHEY and CDR2 SVGAGI. There are 14 residues in the CDR3.